A single sample gave rise to the 18 T cell receptor beta chains below, sequenced in a study of T-cell reconstitution after alpha-beta-depleted transplantation in children. Unique molecular identifiers tagged the TCRbeta library. Each CDR3 protein is one row after TCRdb ran MiXCR on the PCR reads. The sample lists a few hundred thousand distinct CDR3 sequences; around 8.9% were seen once. The sequenced sample was PBMCs from the stem cell graft donor, obtained from the stem cell graft. Receptor source: a human donor who donated a stem cell graft to a child with SCID.

In this sample, this clonotype turned up many times. In DNA, the CDR3 is TGTGCCAGCAGCCAATTGGGGCCTAGTCGCAATGAGCAGTTCTTC. Its protein is CASSQLGPSRNEQFF. This chain connects TRBV7-2 to TRBJ2-1; a weak D match, TRBD1 (5 bases). Germline CDR1 and CDR2: SGHTA and FQGNSA. V lost 5 bases, J lost 6 bases, and 17 bases lay in between. The CDR3 length is 15 residues.

This clonotype was detected many times. This sequence joins TRBV12-3 or TRBV12-4 and TRBJ1-1, with 8 bases fitting TRBD1. The CDR3 totals 14 residues. Germline trimming cut 7 bases from V and 4 bases from J; bases unmatched to any gene: 8. The CDR3 DNA sequence: TGTGCCAGCACCAACAGGGGGTTGGTCACTGAAGCTTTCTTT. It yields the protein CASTNRGLVTEAFF.

This clonotype was observed many times. The gene calls are TRBV7-3 and TRBJ2-7; 9 bases map to TRBD2. This CDR3 contains 17 residues. The germline V gene encodes CDR1 SGHTA and CDR2 FQGTGA. The V segment lost 0 bases and the J segment 2 bases; nucleotides outside the gene matches: 8. The DNA for the CDR3 is TGTGCCAGCAGCTTAACCCCTCCCGGCGGGGGGGCCTACGAGCAGTACTTC. It translates to CASSLTPPGGGAYEQYF.

This clonotype was seen ten or more times. The chain combines TRBV6-2 or TRBV6-3 with TRBJ2-5; 7 nucleotides match TRBD1. CDR1 and CDR2 (germline): MNHEY, SVGEGT. Trimming took 10 bases from V and 0 from J; bases not matched to a gene: 11. The CDR3 consists of 15 residues. CDR3 DNA: TGTGCCACGGGACAGCTAAAAGTGTACCAAGAGACCCAGTACTTC. It yields the protein CATGQLKVYQETQYF.

A word on this clonotype: This may come from a read error, since a much larger clone is one base off. The V and J genes are TRBV6-2 or TRBV6-3 and TRBJ1-1; tentative D call: TRBD1 (5 bases). The CDR3 runs 14 residues. V shed 8 bases and J shed 6 bases, with 19 bases lying between them. Per the germline V gene, CDR1 is MNHEY and CDR2 is SVGEGT. The CDR3 DNA reads TGTGCCAGCCGTTTCCTCAGGGAGGCGGCTGAAGCTTTCTTT. It yields the protein CASRFLREAAEAFF.

This clonotype has at least ten counts. The genes are TRBV7-3 and TRBJ2-5, with D unclear. The V gene's germline CDR1 is SGHTA and CDR2 FQGTGA. The CDR3 consists of 14 residues. Trimming pared 2 bases from V and 1 base from J, leaving 8 bases between. The CDR3: CASSLLPIQETQYF. DNA of the CDR3: TGTGCCAGCAGCTTACTCCCCATCCAAGAGACCCAGTACTTC.

This clonotype has at least ten counts. J is TRBJ2-1 and V is TRBV7-9, with D possibly being TRBD1 or TRBD2 (5 bases each). CDR1 and CDR2 from the germline V gene are SEHNR and FQNEAQ (reference sequence). Trimming cost V 5 bases and J 8 bases, with 16 bases left between them. The CDR3 extends over 14 amino acids. The CDR3 nucleotides read TGTGCCAGCAGCGACCCGAGTTTGGGGGATGAGCAGTTCTTC. It translates to CASSDPSLGDEQFF.

This clonotype was seen a single time. The chain uses TRBV12-3 or TRBV12-4 and TRBJ2-1; no clear D. V dropped 1 base and J dropped 4 bases, with 8 bases sitting between them. The CDR3 sequence is 14 residues long. CDR3 DNA: TGTGCCAGCAGTTTAGACCCAATGTACAATGAGCAGTTCTTC. Translation: CASSLDPMYNEQFF.

This clonotype appeared many times. The rearrangement links TRBV5-1 to TRBJ1-2; 12 bases fit TRBD1. Germline CDR1 and CDR2: SGHRS and YFSETQ. The CDR3 runs to 14 residues. V was clipped by 0 bases and J by 8 bases; unmatched bases: 2. The chain's CDR3 is CASSLEGTGGGYTF. CDR3 coding DNA: TGCGCCAGCAGCTTGGAAGGGACAGGGGGCGGCTACACCTTC.

The chain combines TRBV10-3 with TRBJ2-3; possibly TRBD1 for D (5 bases). Trimming removed 4 bases from V and 6 bases from J, with 14 bases in between. The CDR3 is made up of 14 amino acids. CDR1 is ENHRY, CDR2 SYGVKD, per germline. CDR3 sequence reads: CAISVGSPGDTQYF. As DNA, the CDR3 is TGTGCCATCAGTGTCGGCTCCCCAGGGGATACGCAGTATTTT.

This clonotype was seen repeatedly, ten times or more. The V and J genes are TRBV3-1 and TRBJ1-1; TRBD1 is a possible D gene (6 bases). Deletions cut 3 bases from V and 1 base from J, with 9 bases between. Germline V CDR1 and CDR2: LGHDT, YNNKEL (reference sequence). The CDR3 is 14 amino acids. DNA for the CDR3: TGTGCCAGCAGCCATTCGGACAGGAACACTGAAGCTTTCTTT. This translates into CASSHSDRNTEAFF.

In its sample, this clonotype was seen many times. The chain carries TRBV20-1 and TRBJ2-5, with 8 bases that match TRBD1. The V gene end was trimmed by 2 bases and the J gene end by 5 bases; junction bases not matched to a gene: 4. The CDR3 extends over 13 amino acids. The germline V gene has CDR1 DFQATT and CDR2 SNEGSKA (reference sequence). The CDR3 sequence is CSARYRGMETQYF. The CDR3 nucleotides are TGCAGTGCTAGATACAGGGGGATGGAGACCCAGTACTTC.

This clonotype appeared many times. The genes are TRBV20-1 and TRBJ1-5; 7 bases are shared with TRBD1. Losses at the gene ends were 8 bases for V and 5 bases for J; bases not matched to a gene: 6. Germline CDR1 reads DFQATT; CDR2 reads SNEGSKA (reference sequence). CDR3 length equals 12 residues. CDR3 loop: CSLGTADQPQHF. CDR3 nucleotide sequence: TGCAGTCTCGGGACAGCTGATCAGCCCCAGCATTTT.

Many counts were recorded for this clonotype. The chain recombines TRBV29-1 with TRBJ1-1, with a weak D call TRBD1 (6 bases). Germline V lookup: CDR1 SQVTM, CDR2 ANQGSEA. The CDR3 is made up of 15 amino acids. Trimming left V 4 bases short and J 0 bases short, with 15 bases between. For the CDR3, the DNA is TGCAGCGTTGCCCAGGGGTGGGGGATGAACACTGAAGCTTTCTTT. This gives the protein CSVAQGWGMNTEAFF.

This clonotype was found a few times. The chain recombines TRBV20-1 with TRBJ1-4; D ambiguous. V gave up 1 base and J gave up 6 bases, with 9 bases separating them. Germline lookup yields CDR1 DFQATT and CDR2 SNEGSKA (reference sequence). CDR3 size: 13 residues. The CDR3 nucleotides are TGCAGTGCTAGAGGTAGCAGCCATGAAAAACTGTTTTTT. Encoded protein: CSARGSSHEKLFF.

This clonotype was counted ten times or more. The chain couples TRBV27 to TRBJ1-1, with TRBD1 as a possible D gene (5 bases). Germline V gene data show CDR1 as MNHEY and CDR2 as SMNVEV (reference sequence). The CDR3 totals 14 residues. V was trimmed by 6 bases and J by 4 bases, leaving 15 bases between them. The CDR3 sequence is CASSPQGGGTEAFF. The CDR3 DNA follows: TGTGCCAGCAGCCCTCAGGGAGGCGGCACTGAAGCTTTCTTT.

Many counts were recorded for this clonotype. The V call is TRBV5-1, the J call TRBJ2-4; maybe TRBD2 (5 bases). Germline V CDR1 and CDR2: SGHRS, YFSETQ. V shed 0 bases and J shed 0 bases, with 13 bases lying between them. This CDR3 has 17 amino acids. The CDR3 sequence is CASSLVGNLLAKNIQYF. Written as DNA, the CDR3 is TGCGCCAGCAGCTTGGTCGGGAATCTACTAGCCAAAAACATTCAGTACTTC. The whole variable domain, remainder taken from reference TRBV5-1 and TRBJ2-4, is KAGVTQTPRYLIKTRGQQVTLSCSPISGHRSVSWYQQTPGQGLQFLFEYFSETQRNKGNFPGRFSGRQFSNSRSEMNVSTLELGDSALYLCASSLVGNLLAKNIQYFGAGTRLSVL.

At least ten counts were recorded for this clonotype. The chain combines TRBV6-5 with TRBJ2-2, with D unclear. Per germline, CDR1 MNHEY and CDR2 SVGAGI. Trimming pared 1 base from V and 1 base from J, leaving 4 bases between. The CDR3 is made up of 14 amino acids. The DNA for the CDR3 is TGTGCCAGCAGTTACTGGGGGAACACCGGGGAGCTGTTTTTT. As protein: CASSYWGNTGELFF.